This T cell receptor (beta chain) was sequenced for a study of blood T cell repertoires in COVID-19. Turning to the study itself: The origin of the acute and convalescent COVID-19 samples was the United States, Italy and Spain. PBMCs, B-cell-depleted T cells, or T cells were the source of the cDNA or gDNA that made up the material.

The CDR3 loop spans 16 amino acids. Germline V gene lookup returns CDR1 SGHKS and CDR2 YYEKEE (reference sequence). V dropped 4 bases and J dropped 3; count of bases not matched to a gene: 12. Sequencing was performed with immunoSEQ multiplex PCR; in TCRdb, only in-frame clones are kept and a portion is missing. The table records approximately 250,000 clones, roughly 90% of them present only once. This chain uses TRBV5-5 with TRBJ1-1, with 7 bases identical to TRBD1. This TCR came from a woman between 25 and 40 years old who had recovered from COVID-19. Sequencing input: PBMCs or T cells enriched from blood (not recorded which). The CDR3, as DNA: TGTGCCAGCAGCCCTAGGACAGGCCTACTGGACACTGAAGCTTTCTTT. This encodes CASSPRTGLLDTEAFF.